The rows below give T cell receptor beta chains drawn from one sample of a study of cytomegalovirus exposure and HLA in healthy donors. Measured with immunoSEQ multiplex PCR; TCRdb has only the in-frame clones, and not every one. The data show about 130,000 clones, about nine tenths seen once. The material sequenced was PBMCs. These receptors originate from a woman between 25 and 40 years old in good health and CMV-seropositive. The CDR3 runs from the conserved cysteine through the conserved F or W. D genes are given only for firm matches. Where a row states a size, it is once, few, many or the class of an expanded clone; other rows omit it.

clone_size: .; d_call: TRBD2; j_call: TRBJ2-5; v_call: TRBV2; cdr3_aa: CASSPLGGVLETQYF; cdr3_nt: TGTGCCAGCAGTCCCCTTGGGGGGGTCTTAGAGACCCAGTACTTC
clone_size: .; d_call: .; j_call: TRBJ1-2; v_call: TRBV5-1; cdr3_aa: CASSIGQSYGYTF; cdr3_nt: TGCGCCAGCAGCATCGGACAGTCCTATGGCTACACCTTC
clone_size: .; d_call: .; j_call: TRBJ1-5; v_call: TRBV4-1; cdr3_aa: CASSQDRTGSRPQHF; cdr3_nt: TGCGCCAGCAGCCAAGATCGCACGGGGTCCAGGCCCCAGCATTTT
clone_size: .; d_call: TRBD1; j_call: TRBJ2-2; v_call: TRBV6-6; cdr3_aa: CASLDRANTGELFF; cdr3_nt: TGTGCCAGCTTGGACAGGGCGAACACCGGGGAGCTGTTTTTT
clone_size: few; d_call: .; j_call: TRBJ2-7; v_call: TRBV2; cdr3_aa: CASSGLVRQKF; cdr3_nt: TGTGCCAGCAGTGGTTTAGTGAGACAGAAGTTC
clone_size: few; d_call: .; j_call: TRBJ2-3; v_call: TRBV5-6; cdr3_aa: CASSLAGRLQYF; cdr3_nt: TGTGCCAGCAGCTTGGCTGGCAGGCTGCAGTATTTT
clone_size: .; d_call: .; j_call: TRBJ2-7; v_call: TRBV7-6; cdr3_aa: CASSSGEGGEQYF; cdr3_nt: TGTGCCAGCAGCTCTGGTGAGGGAGGCGAGCAGTACTTC
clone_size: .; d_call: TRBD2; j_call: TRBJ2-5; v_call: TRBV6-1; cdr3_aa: CASSERGGEETQYF; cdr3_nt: TGTGCCAGCAGTGAACGGGGGGGGGAAGAGACCCAGTACTTC
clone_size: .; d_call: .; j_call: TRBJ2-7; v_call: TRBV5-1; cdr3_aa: CASSLEAASYEQYF; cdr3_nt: TGCGCCAGCAGCTTGGAAGCGGCTTCCTACGAGCAGTACTTC
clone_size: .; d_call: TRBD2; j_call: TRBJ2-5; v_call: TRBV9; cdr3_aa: CASSLGLAGETQYF; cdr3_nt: TGTGCCAGCAGCTTAGGACTAGCCGGGGAGACCCAGTACTTC
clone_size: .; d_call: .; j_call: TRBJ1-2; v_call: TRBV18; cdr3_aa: CASSPSVWAYNYGYTF; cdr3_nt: TGTGCCAGCTCACCATCGGTCTGGGCTTATAACTATGGCTACACCTTC
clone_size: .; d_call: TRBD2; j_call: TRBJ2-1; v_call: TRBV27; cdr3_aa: CASRIAGGRPEQFF; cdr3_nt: TGTGCCAGCAGAATAGCGGGGGGGCGGCCTGAGCAGTTCTTC
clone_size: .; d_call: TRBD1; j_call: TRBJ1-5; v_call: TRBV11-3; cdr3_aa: CASSLEGGALKGVGNQPQHF; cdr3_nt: TGTGCCAGCAGCTTAGAAGGGGGCGCTCTCAAAGGGGTAGGCAATCAGCCCCAGCATTTT
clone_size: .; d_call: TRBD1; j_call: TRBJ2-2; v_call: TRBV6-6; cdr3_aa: CASSPRDRGDTGELFF; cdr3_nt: TGTGCCAGCAGTCCTAGGGACAGGGGGGACACCGGGGAGCTGTTTTTT
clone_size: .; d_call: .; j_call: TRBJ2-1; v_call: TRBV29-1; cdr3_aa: CSVESAGWVQFF; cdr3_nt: TGCAGCGTTGAGTCTGCAGGGTGGGTGCAGTTCTTC
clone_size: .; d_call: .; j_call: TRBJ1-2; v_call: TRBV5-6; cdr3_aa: CASMDLRGWSPNYGYTF; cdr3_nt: TGTGCCAGCATGGACCTACGGGGTTGGTCCCCGAACTATGGCTACACCTTC
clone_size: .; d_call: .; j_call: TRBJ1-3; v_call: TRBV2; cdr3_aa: CASKGLQGLFTIYF; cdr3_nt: TGTGCCAGTAAAGGATTACAGGGTCTCTTCACCATATATTTT
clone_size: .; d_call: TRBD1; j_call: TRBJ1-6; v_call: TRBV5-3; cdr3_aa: CARSADRPYNSPLHF; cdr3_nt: TGTGCCAGAAGCGCGGACAGGCCCTATAATTCACCCCTCCACTTT
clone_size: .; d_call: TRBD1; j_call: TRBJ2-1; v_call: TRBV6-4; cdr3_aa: CANGDSYNEQFF; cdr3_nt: TGTGCCAACGGGGACAGCTACAATGAGCAGTTCTTC
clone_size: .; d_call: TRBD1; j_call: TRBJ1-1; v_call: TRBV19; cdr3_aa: CASRDRSANTEAFF; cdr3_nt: TGTGCCAGCCGGGACAGGAGCGCCAACACTGAAGCTTTCTTT
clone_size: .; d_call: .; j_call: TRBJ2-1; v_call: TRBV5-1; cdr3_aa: CASSLTAGMYNNEQFF; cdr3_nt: TGCGCCAGCAGCTTGACTGCGGGAATGTATAACAATGAGCAGTTCTTC
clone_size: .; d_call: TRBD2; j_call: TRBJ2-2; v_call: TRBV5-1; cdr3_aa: CASSFGTGTTEWTNTGELFF; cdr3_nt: TGCGCCAGCAGCTTCGGGACCGGGACTACTGAGTGGACGAACACCGGGGAGCTGTTTTTT
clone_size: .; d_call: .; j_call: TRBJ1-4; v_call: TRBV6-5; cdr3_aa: CASSPRHGEKLFF; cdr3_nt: TGTGCCAGCAGTCCACGACATGGGGAAAAACTGTTTTTT
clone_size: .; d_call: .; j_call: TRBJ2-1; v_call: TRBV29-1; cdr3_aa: CSVVPAVPTNEQFF; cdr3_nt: TGCAGCGTTGTTCCAGCGGTTCCTACGAATGAGCAGTTCTTC
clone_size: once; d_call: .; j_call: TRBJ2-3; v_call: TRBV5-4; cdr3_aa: CASRLRGIDTQYF; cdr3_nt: TGTGCCAGCCGACTGCGGGGAATCGATACGCAGTATTTT
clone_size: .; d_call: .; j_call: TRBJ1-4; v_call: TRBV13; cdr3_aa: CASSLGTYARELFF; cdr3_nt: TGTGCCAGCAGCTTAGGTACATATGCGCGGGAACTGTTTTTT
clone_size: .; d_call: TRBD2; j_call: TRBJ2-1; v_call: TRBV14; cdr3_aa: CASSQAGLAGNEQFF; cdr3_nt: TGTGCCAGCAGCCAAGCGGGATTAGCGGGCAATGAGCAGTTCTTC
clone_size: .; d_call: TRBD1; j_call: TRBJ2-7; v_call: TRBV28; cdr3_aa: CASSSTGGGSYEQYF; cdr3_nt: TGTGCCAGCAGTTCAACAGGGGGAGGCTCCTACGAGCAGTACTTC
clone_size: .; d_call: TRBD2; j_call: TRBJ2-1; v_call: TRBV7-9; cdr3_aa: CASSPLAGVGNEQFF; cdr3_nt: TGTGCCAGCAGCCCACTAGCGGGAGTCGGGAATGAGCAGTTCTTC
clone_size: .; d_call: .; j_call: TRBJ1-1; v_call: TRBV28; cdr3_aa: CASSLVGRAEAFF; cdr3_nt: TGTGCCAGCAGTTTGGTCGGGAGGGCTGAAGCTTTCTTT
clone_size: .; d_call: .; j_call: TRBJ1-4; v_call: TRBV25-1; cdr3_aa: CASSWGTLTQKLFF; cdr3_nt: TGTGCCAGCAGTTGGGGGACACTAACACAAAAACTGTTTTTT
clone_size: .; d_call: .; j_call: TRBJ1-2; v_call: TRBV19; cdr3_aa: CASSITRGDYGYTF; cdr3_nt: TGTGCCAGTAGTATCACCAGGGGCGACTATGGCTACACCTTC
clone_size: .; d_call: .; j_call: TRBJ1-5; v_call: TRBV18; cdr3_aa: CASSLPREPQHF; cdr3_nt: TGTGCCAGCTCACTGCCCCGGGAGCCCCAGCATTTT
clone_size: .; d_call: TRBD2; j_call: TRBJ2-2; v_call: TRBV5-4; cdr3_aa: CASSPGGTSGATGELFF; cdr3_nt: TGTGCCAGCAGCCCCGGTGGGACTAGCGGGGCCACCGGGGAGCTGTTTTTT
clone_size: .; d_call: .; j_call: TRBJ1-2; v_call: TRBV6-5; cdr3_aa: CASSKNPGNYGYTF; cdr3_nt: TGTGCCAGCAGTAAGAACCCCGGGAACTATGGCTACACCTTC
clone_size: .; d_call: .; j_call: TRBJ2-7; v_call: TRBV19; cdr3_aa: CASSIHSSYEQYF; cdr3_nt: TGTGCCAGTAGTATCCACAGCTCCTACGAGCAGTACTTC